This TCR beta chain is from a study of monozygotic twins with inflammatory bowel disease. TCRdb reanalyzed the 5' RACE reads, giving one entry per CDR3 protein sequence and no DNA. The listing contains 350,000 to 400,000 distinct CDR3 sequences. CDR1 and CDR2 (germline): MNHNS, SASEGT. The CDR3 consists of 16 residues. The sequenced material came from blood. The chain is built from TRBV6-1 and TRBJ1-3; TCRdb gives TRBD1 as the D gene, but with no DNA this cannot be confirmed. The TCR originated in a human donor with ulcerative colitis or Crohn's disease, or a healthy co-twin of an affected twin (not recorded which). CDR3 region: CASSGPNRASGNTIYF.